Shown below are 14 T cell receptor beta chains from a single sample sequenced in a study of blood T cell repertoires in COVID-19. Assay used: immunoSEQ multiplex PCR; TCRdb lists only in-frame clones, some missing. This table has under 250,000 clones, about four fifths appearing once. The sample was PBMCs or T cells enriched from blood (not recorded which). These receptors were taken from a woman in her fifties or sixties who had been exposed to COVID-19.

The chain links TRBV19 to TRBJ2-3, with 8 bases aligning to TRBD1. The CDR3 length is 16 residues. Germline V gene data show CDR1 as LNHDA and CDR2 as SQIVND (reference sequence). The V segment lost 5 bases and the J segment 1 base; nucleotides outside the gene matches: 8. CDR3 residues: CASSPEWGQGTDTQYF. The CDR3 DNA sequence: TGTGCCAGTAGTCCCGAGTGGGGACAGGGCACAGATACGCAGTATTTT.

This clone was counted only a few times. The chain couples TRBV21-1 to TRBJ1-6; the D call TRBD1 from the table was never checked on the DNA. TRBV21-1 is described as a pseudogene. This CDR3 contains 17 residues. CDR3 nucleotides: TGTGCCAGCAGCAAATGTCGCGGACAGGGAAACAATTCACCCCTCCACTTT. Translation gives CASSKCRGQGNNSPLHF.

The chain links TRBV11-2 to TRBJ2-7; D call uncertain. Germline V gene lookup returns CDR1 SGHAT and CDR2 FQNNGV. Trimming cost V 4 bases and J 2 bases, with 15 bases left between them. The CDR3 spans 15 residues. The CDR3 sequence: CASSSHGESAYEQYF. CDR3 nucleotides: TGTGCCAGCAGCTCCCACGGTGAATCTGCCTACGAGCAGTACTTC. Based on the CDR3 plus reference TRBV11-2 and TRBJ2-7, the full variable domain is EAGVAQSPRYKIIEKRQSVAFWCNPISGHATLYWYQQILGQGPKLLIQFQNNGVVDDSQLPKDRFSAERLKGVDSTLKIQPAKLEDSAVYLCASSSHGESAYEQYFGPGTRLTVT.

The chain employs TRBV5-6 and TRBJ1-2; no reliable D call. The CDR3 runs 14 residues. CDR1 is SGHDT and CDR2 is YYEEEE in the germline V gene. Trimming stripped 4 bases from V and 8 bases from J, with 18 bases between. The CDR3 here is CASSPQFDSYGYTF. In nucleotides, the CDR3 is TGTGCCAGCAGCCCGCAATTCGACTCGTACGGCTACACCTTC.

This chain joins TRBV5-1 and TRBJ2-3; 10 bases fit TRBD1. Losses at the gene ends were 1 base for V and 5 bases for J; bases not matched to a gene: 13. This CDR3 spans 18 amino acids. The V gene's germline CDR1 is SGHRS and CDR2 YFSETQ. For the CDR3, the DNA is TGCGCCAGCAGCTTGTTGGCGATCGGGACAGGGGTAGGAGATACGCAGTATTTT. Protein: CASSLLAIGTGVGDTQYF.

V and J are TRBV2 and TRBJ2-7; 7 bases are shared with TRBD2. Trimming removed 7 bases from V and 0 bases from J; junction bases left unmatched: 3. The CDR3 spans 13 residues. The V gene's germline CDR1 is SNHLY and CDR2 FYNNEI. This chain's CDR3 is CASNPGGSYEQYF. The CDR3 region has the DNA TGTGCCAGCAATCCGGGGGGCTCCTACGAGCAGTACTTC. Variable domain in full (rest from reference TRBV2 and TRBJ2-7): EPEVTQTPSHQVTQMGQEVILRCVPISNHLYFYWYRQILGQKVEFLVSFYNNEISEKSEIFDDQFSVERPDGSNFTLKIRSTKLEDSAMYFCASNPGGSYEQYFGPGTRLTVT.

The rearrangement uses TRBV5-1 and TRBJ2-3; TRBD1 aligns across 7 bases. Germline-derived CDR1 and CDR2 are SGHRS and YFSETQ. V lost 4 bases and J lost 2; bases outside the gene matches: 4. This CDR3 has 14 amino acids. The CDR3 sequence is CASSLGQTTDTQYF. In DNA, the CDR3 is TGCGCCAGCAGCCTGGGACAGACCACAGATACGCAGTATTTT.

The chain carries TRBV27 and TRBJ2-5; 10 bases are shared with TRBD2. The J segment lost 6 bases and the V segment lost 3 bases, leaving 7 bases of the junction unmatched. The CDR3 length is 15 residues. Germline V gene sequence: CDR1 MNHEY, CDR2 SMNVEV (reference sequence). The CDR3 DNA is TGTGCCAGCAGTTTGAGCGGGGGGGCCTCGAAGACCCAGTACTTC. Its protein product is CASSLSGGASKTQYF.

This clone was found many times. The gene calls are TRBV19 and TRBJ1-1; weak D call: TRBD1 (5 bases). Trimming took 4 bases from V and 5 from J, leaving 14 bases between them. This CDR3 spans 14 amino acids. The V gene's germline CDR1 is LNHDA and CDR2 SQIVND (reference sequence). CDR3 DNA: TGTGCCAGTAGTACGAGGGGAGGTAGGACTGAAGCTTTCTTT. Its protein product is CASSTRGGRTEAFF.

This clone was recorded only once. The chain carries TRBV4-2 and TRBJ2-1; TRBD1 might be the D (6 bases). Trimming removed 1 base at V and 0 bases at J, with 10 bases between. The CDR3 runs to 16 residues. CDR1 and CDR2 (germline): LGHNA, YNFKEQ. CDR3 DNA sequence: TGTGCCAGCAGCCAAGGGACAGTCAGCTCCTACAATGAGCAGTTCTTC. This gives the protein CASSQGTVSSYNEQFF.

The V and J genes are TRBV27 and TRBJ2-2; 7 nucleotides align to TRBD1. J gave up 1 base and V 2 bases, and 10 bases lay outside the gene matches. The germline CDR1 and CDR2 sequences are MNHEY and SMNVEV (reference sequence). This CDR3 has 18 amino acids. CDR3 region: CASSLRGQTVLNTGELFF. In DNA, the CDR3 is TGTGCCAGCAGTTTACGGGGACAGACAGTCTTGAACACCGGGGAGCTGTTTTTT.

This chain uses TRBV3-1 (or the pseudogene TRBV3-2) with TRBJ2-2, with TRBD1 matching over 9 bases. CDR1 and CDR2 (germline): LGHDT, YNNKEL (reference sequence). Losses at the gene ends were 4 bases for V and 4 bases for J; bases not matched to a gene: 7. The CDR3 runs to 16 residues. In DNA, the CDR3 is TGTGCCAGCAGCCGTCGGACAGGGGAGAGCACCGGGGAGCTGTTTTTT. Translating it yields CASSRRTGESTGELFF.

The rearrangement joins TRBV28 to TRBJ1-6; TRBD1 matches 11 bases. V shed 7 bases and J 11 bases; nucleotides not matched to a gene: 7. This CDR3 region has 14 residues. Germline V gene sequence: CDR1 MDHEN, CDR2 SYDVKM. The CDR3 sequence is CASTLDRGRTPLHF. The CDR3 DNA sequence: TGTGCCAGCACTCTGGACAGGGGGCGGACACCCCTCCACTTT.

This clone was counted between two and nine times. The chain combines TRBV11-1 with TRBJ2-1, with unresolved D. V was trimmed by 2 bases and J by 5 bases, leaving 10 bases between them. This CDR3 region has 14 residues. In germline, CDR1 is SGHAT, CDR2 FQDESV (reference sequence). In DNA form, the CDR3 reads TGTGCCAGCAGCTTACGTAGTTCCCACAATGAGCAGTTCTTC. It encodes CASSLRSSHNEQFF.